In its sample, the clone carrying this T cell receptor (beta chain) was seen a few times. Its specificity is not known. In TCRdb, the multiplex PCR reads were re-called with MiXCR into one record per CDR3 protein. The repertoire has about 230,000 distinct CDR3 sequences, roughly 32% of them found once; the top ten carry approximately 1.4%. Axillary draining lymph nodes of breast cancer patients supplied the node samples. The sample originates from a study of breast tumors, draining lymph nodes, adjacent tissues. Findings of the study overall: Data fit most tumor T cells coming from lymph node, expanding in tumor. Tumor and nontumor repertoires were significantly more similar in luminal-like than in basal-like breast cancer.

This CDR3 comprises 16 residues. V lost 5 bases, J lost 4 bases, and 10 bases stayed unmatched. CDR1 is MNHNY and CDR2 is SVGAGI in the germline V gene (reference sequence). Material: axillary lymph node tissue. The chain is built from TRBV6-6 and TRBJ2-2; 7 bases line up with TRBD1. This TCR derives from a female donor with breast cancer. Some clones in this sample may be carry-over from other donors' samples. This CDR3 is CASSPPGQAGTGELFF. The CDR3 bases are TGTGCCAGCAGTCCTCCCGGACAGGCGGGCACCGGGGAGCTGTTTTTT.